This TCR beta chain was recovered during a study of blood T cell repertoires in COVID-19. Looking at the study overall: The United States, Italy and Spain were the sources of the acute and convalescent COVID-19 samples. In each case, the material was cDNA or gDNA derived from T cells, B-cell-depleted T cells, or PBMCs.

As processed by the authors: Reference gene primer amplification in the assay estimated nucleated cell counts. Data came from immunoSEQ multiplex PCR; TCRdb stores just in-frame clones and leaves some out. From that table come the V and J calls and clone size; the DNA was used to work out D and trimming. The data show 130,000 or so clones, 80% to 85% seen once. In germline, CDR1 is MNHEY, CDR2 SMNVEV (reference sequence). V lost 2 bases to trimming and J lost 6 bases, with 10 bases between them. The CDR3 loop spans 13 amino acids. The clonotype originates from a man between 60 and 70 years old with acute or convalescent COVID-19. The source material was peripheral blood. The chain carries TRBV27 and TRBJ1-2, with D maybe TRBD1 (6 bases). Written as DNA, the CDR3 is TGTGCCAGCAGTTTAGGGGCAGGGGATGGCTACACCTTC. It codes for CASSLGAGDGYTF.